This T cell receptor (beta chain) came from a study of T cell responses to AZD1222 COVID-19 vaccine. Germline trimming cut 8 bases from V and 5 bases from J; bases unmatched to any gene: 8. The germline V gene has CDR1 SEHNR and CDR2 FQNEAQ (reference sequence). This CDR3 region has 14 residues. Sequencing was performed with immunoSEQ multiplex PCR; in TCRdb, only in-frame clones are kept and a portion is missing. The sample gives roughly 160,000 clones, around 92% of which show up once; about 4% is in the top ten. The sequence was collected from an adult in good health. The chain carries TRBV7-9 and TRBJ2-5, with 10 positions matching TRBD1. The sequences come from peripheral blood, collected on day 0 of MenACWY control vaccination. The chain's CDR3 is CASRRQGAGETQYF. CDR3 DNA sequence: TGTGCCAGCCGACGACAGGGGGCCGGGGAGACCCAGTACTTC.